These 16 T cell receptor beta chains were all obtained from the same sample, sequenced in a study of T cell responses to AZD1222 COVID-19 vaccine. Sequenced by immunoSEQ multiplex PCR; TCRdb stores in-frame clones only, minus some. Among approximately 49,000 clones listed, approximately 79% were seen once. Sequenced material: peripheral blood, taken on day 0 of MenACWY control vaccination. These receptors all come from an adult in good health.

A few counts support this clone. The chain has TRBV27 and TRBJ2-7; D unclear. CDR3 length: 14 residues. The ends were cut back, 2 bases at V and 6 bases at J, with 14 bases in the middle. Germline V gives CDR1 MNHEY, CDR2 SMNVEV (reference sequence). The CDR3 DNA is TGTGCCAGCAGTTTACAGGCAGAGGCGGCCGAGCAGTACGTC. It specifies CASSLQAEAAEQYV.

V gene TRBV5-4 combines with J gene TRBJ2-1, with 14 positions matching TRBD2. The CDR3 has 15 residues. V lost 0 bases and J lost 8; bases outside the gene matches: 1. From germline, CDR1 is SGHNT and CDR2 YYREEE (reference sequence). CDR3 DNA: TGTGCCAGCAGCTTGGGACTAGCGGGAGGGTATGAGCAGTTCTTC. The encoded protein is CASSLGLAGGYEQFF.

V gene TRBV30 combines with J gene TRBJ2-1; D not certain. This CDR3 contains 15 residues. CDR1 is GTSNPN, CDR2 SVGIG, per germline (reference sequence). Trimming shortened V by 2 bases and J by 5 bases, and 16 bases separated the two germline ends. DNA of the CDR3: TGTGCCTGGAGTTCCGTTGGACCCTCTCACAATGAGCAGTTCTTC. Its translation: CAWSSVGPSHNEQFF.

The chain has TRBV19 and TRBJ2-1, with TRBD1 matching 12 bases. The CDR3 runs to 17 residues. Looked up from germline, CDR1 is LNHDA and CDR2 is SQIVND (reference sequence). Trimming at V came to 5 bases and at J to 8 bases, leaving 13 bases not matched to a gene. As DNA, the CDR3 is TGTGCCAGTAGTGTCCGGGTGGGGACAGGGGGCCGGGATGAGCAGTTCTTC. It translates to CASSVRVGTGGRDEQFF.

This rearrangement joins TRBV2 to TRBJ1-1; unclear D gene. The germline V gene encodes CDR1 SNHLY and CDR2 FYNNEI. Deletions cut 7 bases from V and 5 bases from J, with 23 bases between. The CDR3 spans 16 residues. CDR3 sequence reads: CASTYRTDASGTEAFF. In DNA form, the CDR3 reads TGTGCCAGCACCTACCGGACGGACGCCTCTGGGACTGAAGCTTTCTTT. The full variable domain, rest sourced from reference TRBV2 and TRBJ1-1, is EPEVTQTPSHQVTQMGQEVILRCVPISNHLYFYWYRQILGQKVEFLVSFYNNEISEKSEIFDDQFSVERPDGSNFTLKIRSTKLEDSAMYFCASTYRTDASGTEAFFGQGTRLTVV.

Only a few counts were recorded for this clone. The chain links TRBV30 to TRBJ1-2, with D possibly being TRBD1 (5 bases). Germline CDR1 and CDR2: GTSNPN and SVGIG (reference sequence). CDR3 length: 12 amino acids. Between the trimmed V and J ends, which lost 7 bases and 4 bases, there was a span of 13 bases. The chain's CDR3 is CASPGPFYGYTF. CDR3 DNA sequence: TGTGCCTCTCCGGGACCCTTCTATGGCTACACCTTC.

The chain couples TRBV23-1 to TRBJ1-6; D is unresolved. TRBV23-1 carries the ORF label, with uncertain function. This CDR3 has 16 residues. The V end lost 4 bases, the J end lost 9 bases, and 19 bases lay between the germline ends. CDR3: CASSPLREQLGSPLHF. CDR3 DNA sequence: TGCGCCAGCAGTCCCCTCCGCGAACAGTTGGGTTCACCCCTCCACTTT.

The rearrangement uses TRBV28 and TRBJ2-2; D perhaps matches TRBD2 (5 bases). CDR3 length: 12 amino acids. Trimming stripped 7 bases from V and 6 bases from J, with 9 bases between. CDR1 is MDHEN, CDR2 SYDVKM, per germline. CDR3 residues: CASTLEAGELFF. CDR3 DNA sequence: TGTGCCAGCACCCTGGAGGCCGGGGAGCTGTTTTTT.

V usage is TRBV9 and J usage is TRBJ2-5, with a tentative D call TRBD2 (5 bases). Trimming shortened V by 4 bases and J by 3 bases, and 13 bases separated the two germline ends. CDR3 length equals 14 residues. Germline CDR1 is SGDLS and CDR2 is YYNGEE. CDR3 bases: TGTGCCAGCAGCAATAGCGCTAGTAAAGAGACCCAGTACTTC. It encodes CASSNSASKETQYF.

This clone showed up just once. This sequence joins TRBV3-1 (or the pseudogene TRBV3-2) and TRBJ2-3; TRBD2 matches 10 bases. V dropped 0 bases and J dropped 0; count of bases not matched to a gene: 0. Germline CDR1 LGHDT, CDR2 YNNKEL (reference sequence). The CDR3 runs to 16 residues. The CDR3 DNA sequence: TGTGCCAGCAGCCAAGAGACTAGCGGGAGCACAGATACGCAGTATTTT. Translating gives CASSQETSGSTDTQYF.

The CDR3: CASSRVAGGPYTQYF. In nucleotides, the CDR3 is TGTGCCAGCAGCCGGGTAGCGGGAGGGCCGTATACGCAGTATTTT. The chain links TRBV27 to TRBJ2-3; 11 positions match TRBD2. The germline CDR1 and CDR2 sequences are MNHEY and SMNVEV (reference sequence). V trimming: 6 bases; J trimming: 7 bases; junction bases outside the gene matches: 9. The CDR3 totals 15 residues.

The chain employs TRBV18 and TRBJ1-5, with TRBD1 identical over 7 bases. V lost 3 bases, J lost 7 bases, and 9 bases stayed unmatched. Germline V gene lookup returns CDR1 KGHSH and CDR2 LQKENI. There are 15 residues in the CDR3. The DNA for the CDR3 is TGTGCCAGCTCACCGCGACAGGGCGAGGGACAGCCCCAGCATTTT. Its protein is CASSPRQGEGQPQHF.

The chain uses TRBV5-1 and TRBJ1-2; 8 nucleotides match TRBD1. With 0 bases clipped from V and 6 bases from J, the junction kept 10 bases outside the gene matches. The CDR3 loop spans 16 amino acids. CDR1 and CDR2 (germline): SGHRS, YFSETQ. CDR3 in amino acids: CASSLAGPGGLNGYTF. CDR3 sequence (DNA): TGCGCCAGCAGCTTGGCGGGTCCAGGGGGCTTGAATGGCTACACCTTC.

The rearrangement joins TRBV19 to TRBJ2-7, with TRBD2 identical over 7 bases. V was clipped by 3 bases and J by 6 bases; unmatched bases: 11. The CDR3 is 15 residues long. CDR1 and CDR2 (germline): LNHDA, SQIVND (reference sequence). CDR3 nucleotide sequence: TGTGCCAGTAGTATTATGGGCGGGGGACCCATCGAGCAGTACTTC. Protein product: CASSIMGGGPIEQYF.

The chain couples TRBV28 to TRBJ1-1; TRBD1 is a possible D gene (6 bases). The germline V and J ends were trimmed by 4 bases and 1 base, with 10 bases remaining between them. This CDR3 spans 14 amino acids. Per the germline V gene, CDR1 is MDHEN and CDR2 is SYDVKM. CDR3 amino acids: CASSSGARNTEAFF. The CDR3 DNA sequence: TGTGCCAGCAGTTCGGGGGCGAGGAACACTGAAGCTTTCTTT.

The V call is TRBV28, the J call TRBJ1-5; D gene uncertain. V was pared by 6 bases and J by 7 bases, with 19 bases between. From germline, CDR1 is MDHEN and CDR2 SYDVKM. The CDR3 is 15 amino acids. CDR3 in amino acids: CASRPYLGESQPQHF. CDR3 bases: TGTGCCAGCAGACCGTATCTCGGGGAAAGCCAGCCCCAGCATTTT.